The source of this T cell receptor beta chain is a study of blood T cell repertoires in COVID-19. Study at large: Specimens from acute and convalescent COVID-19 originated in the United States, Italy and Spain. PBMCs, B-cell-depleted T cells, or T cells provided the cDNA or gDNA that made up the material.

Method: immunoSEQ multiplex PCR; TCRdb's copy keeps in-frame clones and lacks some. The table lists roughly 150,000 clones, around 83% of them singletons. Trimming cost V 5 bases and J 5 bases, with 15 bases left between them. This CDR3 is 14 amino acids long. Per germline, CDR1 SGHAT and CDR2 FQDESV (reference sequence). Specimen: peripheral blood. This TCR came from a woman aged 70-85 years who had recovered from COVID-19. The chain employs TRBV11-1 and TRBJ1-1; D remains unclear. The CDR3 DNA sequence: TGTGCCAGCAGCCCCCGAGGGTACCGGACTGAAGCTTTCTTT. It codes for CASSPRGYRTEAFF.